This entry describes one T cell receptor (beta chain). Its antigen remains unknown. The data are from a study of identical twins' blood T cells. The study, taken as a whole, reports: Twins shared about as many clonotypes as their cloneset sizes predicted. Environmental influences on twin similarity could not be excluded.

TCRdb itself ran the 5' RACE reads through MiXCR, one entry per CDR3 protein. The profile covers fewer than 450,000 distinct CDR3 sequences, with roughly 31% appearing a single time and about 6% taken by the ten largest. Material for sequencing was PBMCs. This TCR came from a woman aged 18-49 years in good health.

CDR3: CASSPGGQGDEKLFF. In nucleotides, the CDR3 is TGCGCCAGCAGCCCCGGGGGCCAGGGTGATGAAAAACTGTTTTTT. J is TRBJ1-4 and V is TRBV4-3; D might be TRBD1 (6 bases). The CDR3 length is 15 residues. CDR1 and CDR2 (germline): LGHNA, YSLEER. Trimming pared 4 bases from V and 6 bases from J, leaving 15 bases between.